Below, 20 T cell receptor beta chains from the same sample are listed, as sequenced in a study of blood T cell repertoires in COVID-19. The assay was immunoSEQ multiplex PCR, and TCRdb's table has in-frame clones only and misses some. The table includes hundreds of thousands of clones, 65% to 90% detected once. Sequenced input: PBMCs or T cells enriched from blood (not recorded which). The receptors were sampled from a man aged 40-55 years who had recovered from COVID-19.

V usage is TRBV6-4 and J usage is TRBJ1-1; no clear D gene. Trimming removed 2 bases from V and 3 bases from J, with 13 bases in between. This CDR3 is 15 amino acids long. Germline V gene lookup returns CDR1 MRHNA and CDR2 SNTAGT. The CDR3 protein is CASSDGSGGDTEAFF. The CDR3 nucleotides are TGTGCCAGCAGTGACGGGTCAGGCGGGGACACTGAAGCTTTCTTT.

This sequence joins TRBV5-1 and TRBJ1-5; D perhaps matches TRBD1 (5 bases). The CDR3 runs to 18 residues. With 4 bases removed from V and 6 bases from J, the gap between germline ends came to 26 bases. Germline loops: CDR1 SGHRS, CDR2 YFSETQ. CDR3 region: CASSPPHRAGDVGQPQHF. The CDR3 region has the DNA TGCGCCAGCAGCCCGCCCCACCGGGCGGGGGACGTTGGTCAGCCCCAGCATTTT.

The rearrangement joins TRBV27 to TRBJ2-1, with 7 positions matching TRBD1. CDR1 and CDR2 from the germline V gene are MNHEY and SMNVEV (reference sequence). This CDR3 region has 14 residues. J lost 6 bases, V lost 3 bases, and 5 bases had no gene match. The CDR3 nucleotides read TGTGCCAGCAGTTTGACAGGGCGAGGCAATGAGCAGTTCTTC. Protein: CASSLTGRGNEQFF.

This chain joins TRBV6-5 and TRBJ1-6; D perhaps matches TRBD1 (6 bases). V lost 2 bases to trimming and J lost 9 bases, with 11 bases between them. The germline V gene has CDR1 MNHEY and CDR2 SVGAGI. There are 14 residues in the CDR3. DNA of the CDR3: TGTGCCAGCAGTTACGGGACAAATCTTTCACCCCTCCACTTT. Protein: CASSYGTNLSPLHF.

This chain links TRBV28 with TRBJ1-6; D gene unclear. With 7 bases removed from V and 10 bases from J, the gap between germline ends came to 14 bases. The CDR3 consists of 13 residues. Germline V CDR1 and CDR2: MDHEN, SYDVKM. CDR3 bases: TGTGCCAGCACTGGCGGAAAAGGCTCACCCCTCCACTTT. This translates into CASTGGKGSPLHF.

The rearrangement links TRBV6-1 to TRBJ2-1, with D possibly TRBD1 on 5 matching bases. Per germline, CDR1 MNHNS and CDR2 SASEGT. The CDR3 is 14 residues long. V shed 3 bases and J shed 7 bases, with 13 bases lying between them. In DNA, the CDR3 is TGTGCCAGCAGTGATGGGCAGGGCCGGAATGAGCAGTTCTTC. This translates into CASSDGQGRNEQFF.

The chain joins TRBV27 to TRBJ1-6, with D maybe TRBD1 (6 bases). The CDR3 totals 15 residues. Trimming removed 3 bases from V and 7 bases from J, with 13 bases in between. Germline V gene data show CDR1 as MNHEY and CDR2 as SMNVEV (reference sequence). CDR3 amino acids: CASSFGGRGNSPLHF. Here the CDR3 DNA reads TGTGCCAGCAGTTTTGGCGGTAGGGGGAATTCACCCCTCCACTTT.

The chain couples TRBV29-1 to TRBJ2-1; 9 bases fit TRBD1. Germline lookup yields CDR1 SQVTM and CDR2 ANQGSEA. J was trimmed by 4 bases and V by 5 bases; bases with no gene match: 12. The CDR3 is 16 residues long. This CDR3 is CSVHPPDRGAYNEQFF. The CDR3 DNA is TGCAGCGTTCATCCCCCGGACAGGGGCGCTTACAATGAGCAGTTCTTC.

CDR3 DNA sequence: TGTGCCAGCAGTTTGAGCTGGGCCACTGAAGCTTTCTTT. Translated, it gives CASSLSWATEAFF. The rearrangement uses TRBV28 and TRBJ1-1; D unclear. V gave up 3 bases and J gave up 4 bases, with 9 bases separating them. Germline values: CDR1 MDHEN, CDR2 SYDVKM. The CDR3 consists of 13 residues.

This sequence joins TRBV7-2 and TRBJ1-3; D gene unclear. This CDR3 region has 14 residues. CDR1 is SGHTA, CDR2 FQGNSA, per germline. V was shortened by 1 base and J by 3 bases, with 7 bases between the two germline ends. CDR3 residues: CASSLGYGGNTIYF. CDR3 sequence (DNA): TGTGCCAGCAGCTTAGGATACGGTGGAAACACCATATATTTT.

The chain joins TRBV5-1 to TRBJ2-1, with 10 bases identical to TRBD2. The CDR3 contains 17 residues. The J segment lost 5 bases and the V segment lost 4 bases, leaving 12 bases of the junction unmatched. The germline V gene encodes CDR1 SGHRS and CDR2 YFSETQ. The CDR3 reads CASSRGTSASGDNEQFF. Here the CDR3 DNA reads TGCGCCAGCAGCAGGGGGACTAGCGCCTCCGGGGACAATGAGCAGTTCTTC.

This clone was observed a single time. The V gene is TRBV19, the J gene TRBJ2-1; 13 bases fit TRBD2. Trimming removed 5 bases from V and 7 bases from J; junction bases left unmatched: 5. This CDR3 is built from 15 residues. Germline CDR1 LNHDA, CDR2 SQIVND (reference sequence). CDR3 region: CASSVGLAGENEQFF. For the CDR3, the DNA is TGTGCCAGTAGTGTCGGACTAGCGGGAGAGAATGAGCAGTTCTTC.

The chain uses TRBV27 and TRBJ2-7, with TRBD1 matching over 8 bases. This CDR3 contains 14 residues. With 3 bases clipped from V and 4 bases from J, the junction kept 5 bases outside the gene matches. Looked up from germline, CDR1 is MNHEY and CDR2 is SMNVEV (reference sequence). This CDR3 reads CASSLRTGRYEQYF. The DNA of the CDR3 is TGTGCCAGCAGTTTGCGGACAGGGCGATACGAGCAGTACTTC.

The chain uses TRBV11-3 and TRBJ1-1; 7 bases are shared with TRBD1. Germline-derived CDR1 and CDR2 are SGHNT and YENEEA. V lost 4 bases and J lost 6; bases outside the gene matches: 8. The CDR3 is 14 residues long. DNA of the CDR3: TGTGCCAGCAGCTCAAATGGGACAGAATCTGAAGCTTTCTTT. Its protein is CASSSNGTESEAFF.

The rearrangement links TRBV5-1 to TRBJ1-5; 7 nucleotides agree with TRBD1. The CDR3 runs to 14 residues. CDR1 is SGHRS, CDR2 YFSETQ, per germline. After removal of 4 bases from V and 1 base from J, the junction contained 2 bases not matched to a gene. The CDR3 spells CASSLGQSNQPQHF. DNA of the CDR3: TGCGCCAGCAGCCTGGGACAGAGCAATCAGCCCCAGCATTTT.

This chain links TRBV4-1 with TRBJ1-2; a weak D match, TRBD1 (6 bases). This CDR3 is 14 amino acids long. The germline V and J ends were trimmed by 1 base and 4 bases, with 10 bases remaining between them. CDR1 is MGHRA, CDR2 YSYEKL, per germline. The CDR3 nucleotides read TGCGCCAGCAGCCAAGTTCTGACAGGCTATGGCTACACCTTC. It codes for CASSQVLTGYGYTF.

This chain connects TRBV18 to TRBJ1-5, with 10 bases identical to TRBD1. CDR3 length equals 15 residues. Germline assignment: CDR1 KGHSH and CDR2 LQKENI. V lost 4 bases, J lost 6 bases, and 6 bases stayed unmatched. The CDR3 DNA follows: TGTGCCAGCTCACAAGACAGGGGGCATGGTCAGCCCCAGCATTTT. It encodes CASSQDRGHGQPQHF.

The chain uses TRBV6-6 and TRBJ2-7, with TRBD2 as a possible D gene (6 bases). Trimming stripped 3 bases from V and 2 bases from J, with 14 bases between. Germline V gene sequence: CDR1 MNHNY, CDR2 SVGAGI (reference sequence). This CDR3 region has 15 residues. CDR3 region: CASSYRGDGTYEQYF. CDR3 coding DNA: TGTGCCAGCAGTTATCGCGGGGACGGCACCTACGAGCAGTACTTC.

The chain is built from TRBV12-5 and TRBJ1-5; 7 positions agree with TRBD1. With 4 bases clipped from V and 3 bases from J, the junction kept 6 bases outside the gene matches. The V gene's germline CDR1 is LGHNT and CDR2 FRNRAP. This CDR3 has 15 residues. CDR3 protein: CASGSGGGYNQPQHF. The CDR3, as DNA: TGTGCTAGTGGTTCTGGAGGGGGCTACAATCAGCCCCAGCATTTT.

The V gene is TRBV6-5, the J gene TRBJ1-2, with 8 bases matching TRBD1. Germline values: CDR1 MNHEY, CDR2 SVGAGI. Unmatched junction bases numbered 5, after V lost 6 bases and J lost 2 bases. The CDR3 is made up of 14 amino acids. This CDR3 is CASRGGQANYGYTF. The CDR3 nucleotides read TGTGCCAGCAGGGGGGGACAGGCCAACTATGGCTACACCTTC.